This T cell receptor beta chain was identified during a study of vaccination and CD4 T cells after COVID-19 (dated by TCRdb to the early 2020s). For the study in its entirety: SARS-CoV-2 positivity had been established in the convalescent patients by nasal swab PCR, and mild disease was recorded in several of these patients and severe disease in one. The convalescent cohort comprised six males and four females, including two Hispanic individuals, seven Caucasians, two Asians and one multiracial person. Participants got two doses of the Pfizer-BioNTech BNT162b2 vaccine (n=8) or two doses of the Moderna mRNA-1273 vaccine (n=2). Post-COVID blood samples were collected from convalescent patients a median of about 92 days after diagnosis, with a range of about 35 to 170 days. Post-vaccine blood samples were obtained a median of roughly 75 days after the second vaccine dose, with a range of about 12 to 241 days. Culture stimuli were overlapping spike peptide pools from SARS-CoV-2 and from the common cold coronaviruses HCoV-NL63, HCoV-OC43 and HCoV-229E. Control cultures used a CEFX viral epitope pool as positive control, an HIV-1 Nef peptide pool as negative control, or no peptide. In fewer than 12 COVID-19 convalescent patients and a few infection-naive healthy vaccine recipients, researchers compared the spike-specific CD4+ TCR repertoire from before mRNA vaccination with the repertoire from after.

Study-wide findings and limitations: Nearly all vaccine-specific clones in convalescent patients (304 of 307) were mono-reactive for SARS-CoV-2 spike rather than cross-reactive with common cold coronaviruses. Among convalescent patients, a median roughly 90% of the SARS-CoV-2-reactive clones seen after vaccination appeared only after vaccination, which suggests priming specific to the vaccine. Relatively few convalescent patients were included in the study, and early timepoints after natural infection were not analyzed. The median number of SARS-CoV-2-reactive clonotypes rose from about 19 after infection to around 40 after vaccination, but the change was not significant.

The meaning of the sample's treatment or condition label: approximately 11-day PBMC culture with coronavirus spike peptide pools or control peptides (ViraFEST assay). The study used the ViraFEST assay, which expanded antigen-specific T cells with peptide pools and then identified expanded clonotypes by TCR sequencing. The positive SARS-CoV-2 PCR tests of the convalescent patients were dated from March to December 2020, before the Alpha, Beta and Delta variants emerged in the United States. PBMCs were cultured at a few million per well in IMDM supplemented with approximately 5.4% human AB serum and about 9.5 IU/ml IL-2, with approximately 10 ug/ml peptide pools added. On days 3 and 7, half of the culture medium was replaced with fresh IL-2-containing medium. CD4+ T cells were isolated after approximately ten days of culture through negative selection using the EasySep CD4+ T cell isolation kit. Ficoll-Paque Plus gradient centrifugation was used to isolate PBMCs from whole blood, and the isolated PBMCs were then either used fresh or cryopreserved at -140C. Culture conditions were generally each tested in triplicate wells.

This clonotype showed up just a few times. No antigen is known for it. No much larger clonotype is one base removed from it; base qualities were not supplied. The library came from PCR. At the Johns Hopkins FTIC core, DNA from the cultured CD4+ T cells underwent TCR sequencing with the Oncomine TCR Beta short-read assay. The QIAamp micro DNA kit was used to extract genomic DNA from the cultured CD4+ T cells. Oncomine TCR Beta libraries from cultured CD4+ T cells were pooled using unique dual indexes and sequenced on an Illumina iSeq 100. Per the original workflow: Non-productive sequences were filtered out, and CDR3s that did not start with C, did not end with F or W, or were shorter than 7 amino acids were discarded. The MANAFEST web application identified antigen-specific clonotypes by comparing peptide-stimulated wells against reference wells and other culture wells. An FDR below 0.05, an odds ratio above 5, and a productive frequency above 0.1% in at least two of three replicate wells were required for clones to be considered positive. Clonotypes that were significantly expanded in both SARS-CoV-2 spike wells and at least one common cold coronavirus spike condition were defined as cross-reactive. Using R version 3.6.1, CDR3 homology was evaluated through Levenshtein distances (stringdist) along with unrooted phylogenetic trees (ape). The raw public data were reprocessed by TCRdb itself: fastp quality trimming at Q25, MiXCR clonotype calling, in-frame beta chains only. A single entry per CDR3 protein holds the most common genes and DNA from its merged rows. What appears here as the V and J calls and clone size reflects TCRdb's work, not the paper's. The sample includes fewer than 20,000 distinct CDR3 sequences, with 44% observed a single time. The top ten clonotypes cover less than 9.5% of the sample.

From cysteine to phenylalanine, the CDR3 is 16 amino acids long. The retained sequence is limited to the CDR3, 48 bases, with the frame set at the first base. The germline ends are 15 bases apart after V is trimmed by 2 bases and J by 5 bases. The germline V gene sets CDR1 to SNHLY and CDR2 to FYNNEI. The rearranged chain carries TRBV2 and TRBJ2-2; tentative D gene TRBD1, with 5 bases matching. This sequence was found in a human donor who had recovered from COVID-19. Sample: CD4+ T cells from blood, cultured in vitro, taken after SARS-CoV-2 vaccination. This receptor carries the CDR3 CASSESGFRKTGELFF. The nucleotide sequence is TGTGCCAGCAGTGAATCAGGGTTTAGGAAGACCGGGGAGCTGTTTTTT. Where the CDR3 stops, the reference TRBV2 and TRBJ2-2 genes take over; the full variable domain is EPEVTQTPSHQVTQMGQEVILRCVPISNHLYFYWYRQILGQKVEFLVSFYNNEISEKSEIFDDQFSVERPDGSNFTLKIRSTKLEDSAMYFCASSESGFRKTGELFFGEGSRLTVL.